One and the same sample provided the 15 T cell receptor beta chains below, sequenced in a study of shared T cell receptors in the human thymus. Libraries were prepared by immunoSEQ multiplex PCR; TCRdb keeps only in-frame clonotypes and omits some of them. The profile shows hundreds of thousands of clones, 70% to 90% of them singletons. This sample also appeared in a second study, on human thymus T cells.

Sequenced input: thymocytes. All receptors derive from a girl under two years old with a congenital heart defect.

The genes are TRBV5-1 and TRBJ1-6; the match to TRBD1 covers 7 bases. The CDR3 extends over 16 amino acids. The trim removed 4 bases at V and 5 bases at J, leaving 9 bases unmatched. In germline, CDR1 is SGHRS, CDR2 YFSETQ. Written as DNA, the CDR3 is TGCGCCAGCAGCACCCCGGACAGGAAGGATAATTCACCCCTCCACTTT. It codes for CASSTPDRKDNSPLHF.

This clone was seen only once. This chain connects TRBV5-6 to TRBJ2-2, with 9 bases lining up with TRBD2. The V gene end was trimmed by 3 bases and the J gene end by 0 bases; junction bases not matched to a gene: 9. CDR3 length: 18 amino acids. Per germline, CDR1 SGHDT and CDR2 YYEEEE. The CDR3 nucleotides read TGTGCCAGCAGCTCTTTAAACCCTAGCGGGGCGAACACCGGGGAGCTGTTTTTT. This translates into CASSSLNPSGANTGELFF.

A single count supports this clone. The chain joins TRBV2 to TRBJ1-4, with 9 nucleotides matching TRBD1. Germline CDR1 SNHLY, CDR2 FYNNEI. CDR3 length: 15 amino acids. V dropped 6 bases and J dropped 13; count of bases not matched to a gene: 15. DNA of the CDR3: TGTGCCAGCAGCCCCCGGGGACAGGGCCCCTGGTCACTGTTTTTT. This gives the protein CASSPRGQGPWSLFF.

This chain joins TRBV5-6 and TRBJ1-4; D unclear. V gave up 0 bases and J gave up 0 bases, with 15 bases separating them. Germline assignment: CDR1 SGHDT and CDR2 YYEEEE. The CDR3 runs 18 residues. The CDR3 region has the DNA TGTGCCAGCAGCTTGGATACAGTCTTAGATCCAACTAATGAAAAACTGTTTTTT. As protein: CASSLDTVLDPTNEKLFF.

This clone was detected only a few times. J is TRBJ2-6 and V is TRBV13, with D perhaps matching TRBD1 (5 bases). Trimming removed 8 bases at V and 3 bases at J, with 11 bases between. The germline V gene encodes CDR1 PRHDT and CDR2 FYEKMQ (reference sequence). The CDR3 has 14 amino acids. CDR3 coding DNA: TGTGCCAGCTCCCCAGGGAATGGGGCCAACGTCCTGACTTTC. This encodes CASSPGNGANVLTF.

V gene TRBV5-4 combines with J gene TRBJ2-1, with D maybe TRBD1 (5 bases). V was pared by 0 bases and J by 5 bases, with 12 bases between. Germline-derived CDR1 and CDR2 are SGHNT and YYREEE (reference sequence). The CDR3 runs to 15 residues. The DNA of the CDR3 is TGTGCCAGCAGCTTGGAGGAAGGGGCTCACAATGAGCAGTTCTTC. Its protein is CASSLEEGAHNEQFF.

The chain is built from TRBV9 and TRBJ1-2; TRBD1 might be the D (5 bases). Trimming stripped 0 bases from V and 4 bases from J, with 16 bases between. This CDR3 has 16 residues. Germline lookup yields CDR1 SGDLS and CDR2 YYNGEE. In DNA, the CDR3 is TGTGCCAGCAGCGTAGGAACAGGCCCCTTTAGCTATGGCTACACCTTC. This translates into CASSVGTGPFSYGYTF.

The rearrangement links TRBV7-2 to TRBJ2-7, with D possibly TRBD2 on 6 matching bases. The CDR3 spans 15 residues. V was shortened by 1 base and J by 6 bases, with 16 bases between the two germline ends. Germline V gene sequence: CDR1 SGHTA, CDR2 FQGNSA. The CDR3 coding sequence is TGTGCCAGCAGCTTAGATAGGAGGGATTCACGCGAGCAGTACTTC. Translated: CASSLDRRDSREQYF.

This chain joins TRBV6-5 and TRBJ1-4; 7 bases fit TRBD1. V shed 0 bases and J 6 bases; nucleotides not matched to a gene: 7. The CDR3 is made up of 16 amino acids. The V gene's germline CDR1 is MNHEY and CDR2 SVGAGI. CDR3 nucleotides: TGTGCCAGCAGTTACTCCCGCAGACAGGGTGATGAAAAACTGTTTTTT. This translates into CASSYSRRQGDEKLFF.

The chain employs TRBV5-8 and TRBJ2-7, with a weak D call TRBD2 (5 bases). The CDR3 is 12 residues long. V lost 2 bases, J lost 3 bases, and 6 bases lay in between. Germline V gives CDR1 SGHTS, CDR2 YDEGEE. The CDR3 DNA follows: TGTGCCAGCAGCTTTCGGGACTACGAGCAGTACTTC. Residues: CASSFRDYEQYF.

This clone was recorded once. This sequence joins TRBV27 and TRBJ2-7, with 8 bases lining up with TRBD1. This CDR3 comprises 15 residues. Trimming at V came to 4 bases and at J to 4 bases, leaving 9 bases not matched to a gene. Germline V gene sequence: CDR1 MNHEY, CDR2 SMNVEV (reference sequence). The CDR3 DNA reads as TGTGCCAGCAGTTCACGGACAGGGTGGGGTTACGAGCAGTACTTC. Translation gives CASSSRTGWGYEQYF.

The rearrangement uses TRBV5-6 and TRBJ1-1; D remains unclear. With 7 bases removed from V and 4 bases from J, the gap between germline ends came to 17 bases. The V gene's germline CDR1 is SGHDT and CDR2 YYEEEE. The CDR3 has 14 residues. The CDR3 is CASLARMGSTEAFF. The CDR3 DNA reads TGTGCCAGCCTAGCCCGCATGGGGTCCACTGAAGCTTTCTTT.

The table lists this clone with a count of one. The rearrangement links TRBV4-1 to TRBJ2-5, with 15 bases matching TRBD2. Germline trimming cut 2 bases from V and 1 base from J; bases unmatched to any gene: 8. Germline V gene data show CDR1 as MGHRA and CDR2 as YSYEKL. The length of the CDR3 is 19 residues. CDR3: CASSQLRTSGGDTQETQYF. DNA of the CDR3: TGCGCCAGCAGCCAACTACGGACTAGCGGGGGGGACACCCAAGAGACCCAGTACTTC.

This sequence joins TRBV2 and TRBJ1-1; D is uncertain. Germline-derived CDR1 and CDR2 are SNHLY and FYNNEI. This CDR3 region has 13 residues. V was shortened by 4 bases and J by 5 bases, with 11 bases between the two germline ends. The CDR3: CASSVTGRTEAFF. The DNA for the CDR3 is TGTGCCAGCAGTGTGACGGGGAGGACTGAAGCTTTCTTT.

J is TRBJ2-5 and V is TRBV28; tentatively, D is TRBD2 (6 bases). This CDR3 has 13 amino acids. The V gene lost 5 bases and the J gene lost 4 bases, with 11 bases spanning the gap. Germline V gene data show CDR1 as MDHEN and CDR2 as SYDVKM. The CDR3 reads CASSLLEGETQYF. The CDR3 nucleotides are TGTGCCAGCAGTCTCCTGGAGGGAGAGACCCAGTACTTC. Full variable domain (outside the CDR3, taken from reference TRBV28 and TRBJ2-5): DVKVTQSSRYLVKRTGEKVFLECVQDMDHENMFWYRQDPGLGLRLIYFSYDVKMKEKGDIPEGYSVSREKKERFSLILESASTNQTSMYLCASSLLEGETQYFGPGTRLLVL.